This is a list of T cell receptor beta chains from one sample in a study of OX40 agonist ivuxolimab in advanced cancers. Measured with immunoSEQ multiplex PCR; TCRdb has only the in-frame clones, and not every one. Of about 36,000 clones in the sample, around four fifths were seen once. This material consisted of CD4+ or CD8+ T cells sorted from blood, taken in a trial of the OX40 agonist ivuxolimab. Receptor source: an adult with an advanced solid tumor such as melanoma, head and neck, liver or kidney cancer. Each CDR3 is given with its conserved first and last residue. D genes are given only for firm matches. Size is omitted from some rows. Given values are once, few, many or a class for expanded clones.

D gene,V gene,clone size,J gene,CDR3 protein,CDR3 DNA
NA,TRBV7-3,once,TRBJ2-2,CASSLSIDTGELFF,TGTGCCAGCAGCTTATCTATCGACACCGGGGAGCTGTTTTTT
NA,TRBV6-5,few,TRBJ1-1,CASTFGNLAFF,TGTGCCAGCACGTTTGGGAACTTGGCTTTCTTT
NA,TRBV7-7,few,TRBJ2-7,CASSLSSGVGEQYF,TGTGCCAGCAGCTTGTCTTCAGGGGTAGGGGAGCAGTACTTC
NA,TRBV28,NA,TRBJ2-2,CASSFPRGLSGELFF,TGTGCCAGCAGTTTCCCCCGGGGGCTGAGCGGGGAGCTGTTTTTT
TRBD1,TRBV4-1,NA,TRBJ2-7,CASSQDMVQGAIKYYEQYF,TGCGCCAGCAGCCAAGATATGGTACAGGGGGCGATAAAATACTACGAGCAGTACTTC
NA,TRBV11-3,NA,TRBJ2-7,CASSLTSREEQYF,TGTGCCAGCAGCTTAACATCCCGAGAGGAGCAGTACTTC
NA,TRBV4-1,few,TRBJ2-7,CASSPAAGQGYEQYF,TGCGCCAGCAGCCCCGCGGCAGGTCAGGGTTACGAGCAGTACTTC
NA,TRBV7-3,NA,TRBJ2-5,CASSLFGGLKETQYF,TGTGCCAGCAGCTTATTCGGGGGGCTTAAAGAGACCCAGTACTTC
NA,TRBV5-4,NA,TRBJ2-4,CASSYRGGKNIQYF,TGTGCCAGCAGCTATAGGGGGGGGAAAAACATTCAGTACTTC
NA,TRBV28,NA,TRBJ2-1,CASRGTIEQFF,TGTGCCAGCAGGGGGACAATTGAGCAGTTCTTC
TRBD2,TRBV19,NA,TRBJ2-7,CASSMSGGAYEQYF,TGTGCCAGTAGTATGAGCGGGGGGGCCTACGAGCAGTACTTC
TRBD2,TRBV9,once,TRBJ2-5,CASSLDLAGGPGETQYF,TGTGCCAGCAGCCTGGACCTGGCGGGGGGGCCCGGAGAGACCCAGTACTTC
TRBD1,TRBV30,NA,TRBJ2-7,CAWSVLGQESEQYF,TGTGCCTGGAGTGTATTGGGACAGGAGTCTGAGCAGTACTTC
NA,TRBV6-1,NA,TRBJ2-7,CASSPMQGRSDEQYF,TGTGCCAGCAGCCCTATGCAGGGGAGGTCCGACGAGCAGTACTTC
NA,TRBV5-1,NA,TRBJ1-2,CASSPSNPLNYGYTF,TGCGCCAGCAGTCCCTCCAACCCTCTAAACTATGGCTACACCTTC
NA,TRBV27,NA,TRBJ1-2,CASSLSGGAWGYTF,TGTGCCAGCAGTTTATCTGGGGGCGCGTGGGGCTACACCTTC
NA,TRBV7-9,once,TRBJ1-2,CASSQIWTAEPNYGYTF,TGTGCCAGCAGCCAAATATGGACAGCAGAACCTAACTATGGCTACACCTTC
TRBD2,TRBV7-2,NA,TRBJ2-5,CASGTGTSFRETQYF,TGTGCCAGCGGAACGGGGACTAGCTTCCGAGAGACCCAGTACTTC
NA,TRBV7-7,NA,TRBJ2-3,CASSPTPTGTDTQYF,TGTGCCAGCAGCCCAACCCCGACAGGCACAGATACGCAGTATTTT
NA,TRBV27,NA,TRBJ1-5,CASKNTGGNQPQHF,TGTGCCAGCAAGAACACCGGGGGCAATCAGCCCCAGCATTTT
TRBD2,TRBV7-2,NA,TRBJ2-1,CASSRPGTSGNEQFF,TGTGCCAGCAGCCGTCCCGGGACTAGCGGCAATGAGCAGTTCTTC
TRBD1,TRBV29-1,NA,TRBJ2-7,CSVVNRGIDEQYF,TGCAGCGTTGTTAACAGGGGGATCGACGAGCAGTACTTC
TRBD1,TRBV7-6,once,TRBJ2-1,CASSRGSGQGADEQFF,TGTGCCAGCAGCCGAGGATCGGGACAGGGGGCGGATGAGCAGTTCTTC
NA,TRBV27,NA,TRBJ1-4,CASSFSHRSEKLFF,TGTGCCAGCAGTTTCTCCCATAGATCTGAAAAACTGTTTTTT
TRBD2,TRBV4-1,NA,TRBJ2-1,CASSPGVLAGHEQFF,TGCGCCAGCAGCCCAGGCGTCCTAGCGGGGCATGAGCAGTTCTTC
NA,TRBV6-1,few,TRBJ1-3,CASSVQTGRAGNTIYF,TGTGCCAGCAGTGTCCAGACAGGTAGAGCTGGAAACACCATATATTTT
TRBD1,TRBV6-5,NA,TRBJ2-7,CASSTGGTGYYEQYF,TGTGCCAGCAGTACCGGAGGGACAGGTTACTACGAGCAGTACTTC
TRBD1,TRBV6-4,NA,TRBJ1-1,CASSRSGTGNTEAFF,TGTGCCAGCAGTCGCTCCGGGACAGGGAACACTGAAGCTTTCTTT
NA,TRBV6-4,once,TRBJ1-2,CASSSGARGYTF,TGTGCCAGCAGTTCAGGGGCTCGGGGCTACACCTTC
NA,TRBV6-7,medium-sized,TRBJ2-2,CASSGHFTGELFF,TGTGCCAGCAGTGGACACTTTACCGGGGAGCTGTTTTTT
TRBD1,TRBV28,NA,TRBJ1-1,CASTLTGVANTEAFF,TGTGCCAGCACTTTAACAGGGGTAGCGAACACTGAAGCTTTCTTT
TRBD1,TRBV27,NA,TRBJ2-7,CASSLPQTGGYYEQYF,TGTGCCAGCAGTCTCCCCCAGACAGGGGGTTACTACGAGCAGTACTTC
NA,TRBV21-1,NA,TRBJ2-1,CASSPLEGGPFEQFF,TGTGCCAGCAGCCCCCTGGAGGGGGGGCCTTTTGAGCAGTTCTTC
NA,TRBV14,NA,TRBJ2-7,CASSQEGIKQYF,TGTGCCAGCAGCCAAGAAGGGATAAAGCAGTACTTC
NA,TRBV11-2,NA,TRBJ2-1,CASSLWSGTYNEQFF,TGTGCCAGCAGCTTATGGTCAGGGACCTACAATGAGCAGTTCTTC
TRBD2,TRBV11-2,NA,TRBJ2-1,CASSLMRTSGGRFF,TGTGCCAGCAGCTTAATGCGGACTAGCGGGGGAAGGTTCTTC
NA,TRBV4-1,NA,TRBJ1-6,CASSQGDGSSYNSPLHF,TGCGCCAGCAGCCAAGGAGACGGTAGCTCCTATAATTCACCCCTCCACTTT
NA,TRBV5-1,NA,TRBJ1-5,CVSSTGLNQPQHF,TGCGTCAGCAGCACGGGGCTTAATCAGCCCCAGCATTTT
NA,TRBV5-1,few,TRBJ1-6,CASSSGQKGDSSPLHF,TGCGCCAGCAGCTCCGGACAAAAGGGGGATAGTTCACCCCTCCACTTT
NA,TRBV2,few,TRBJ2-1,CASSEPHSSYNEQFF,TGTGCCAGCAGTGAGCCTCACAGCTCCTACAATGAGCAGTTCTTC
NA,TRBV4-1,few,TRBJ1-4,CASSLKTAADNEKLFF,TGCGCCAGCAGCCTAAAAACCGCGGCAGATAATGAAAAACTGTTTTTT
NA,TRBV11-3,few,TRBJ1-1,CAMHYPHEAFF,TGTGCCATGCACTATCCCCACGAAGCTTTCTTT
NA,TRBV19,NA,TRBJ1-1,CASRTQGIEAFF,TGTGCCAGCCGTACTCAGGGCATTGAAGCTTTCTTT